Shown below are 32 T cell receptor beta chains from a single sample sequenced in a study of T cell responses to AZD1222 COVID-19 vaccine. The method was immunoSEQ multiplex PCR; TCRdb's version includes in-frame clones alone and lacks a portion of them. The sample shows some 150,000 clones, 85% to 95% of them seen only once. The input for sequencing was peripheral blood, taken on day 0 of AZD1222 vaccination. These receptors originate from an adult in good health.

The chain joins TRBV3-1 (or the pseudogene TRBV3-2) to TRBJ2-1; 12 nucleotides line up with TRBD2. Germline CDR1 LGHDT, CDR2 YNNKEL (reference sequence). V was pared by 0 bases and J by 8 bases, with 5 bases of the junction left unmatched. The CDR3 is 16 amino acids. The CDR3 reads CASSQDWPSGRDEQFF. CDR3 nucleotides: TGTGCCAGCAGCCAAGATTGGCCTAGCGGGAGGGATGAGCAGTTCTTC.

The rearrangement uses TRBV6-5 and TRBJ1-3; D ambiguous. The CDR3 extends over 15 amino acids. Germline loops: CDR1 MNHEY, CDR2 SVGAGI. Trimming stripped 2 bases from V and 3 bases from J, with 11 bases between. Here the CDR3 reads CASSYRVSGGNTIYF. The CDR3 nucleotides read TGTGCCAGCAGTTACCGGGTTTCGGGTGGAAACACCATATATTTT.

The chain joins TRBV18 to TRBJ1-1; perhaps TRBD1 as D (5 bases). Germline assignment: CDR1 KGHSH and CDR2 LQKENI. The CDR3 sequence is 15 residues long. V was pared by 0 bases and J by 1 base, with 9 bases between. CDR3 sequence reads: CASSPPPGGNTEAFF. CDR3 sequence (DNA): TGTGCCAGCTCACCACCCCCCGGGGGGAACACTGAAGCTTTCTTT.

This rearrangement joins TRBV2 to TRBJ2-7; 7 bases line up with TRBD1. This CDR3 is built from 14 residues. The germline V gene has CDR1 SNHLY and CDR2 FYNNEI. J was trimmed by 0 bases and V by 4 bases; bases with no gene match: 3. The CDR3 region is CASSGQGNSYEQYF. Written as DNA, the CDR3 is TGTGCCAGCAGTGGACAGGGAAACTCCTACGAGCAGTACTTC. The full variable domain, rest sourced from reference TRBV2 and TRBJ2-7, is EPEVTQTPSHQVTQMGQEVILRCVPISNHLYFYWYRQILGQKVEFLVSFYNNEISEKSEIFDDQFSVERPDGSNFTLKIRSTKLEDSAMYFCASSGQGNSYEQYFGPGTRLTVT.

The chain couples TRBV12-3 or TRBV12-4 to TRBJ2-1; D ambiguous. This CDR3 contains 11 residues. V shed 5 bases and J shed 15 bases, with 14 bases lying between them. The DNA of the CDR3 is TGTGCCAGCAGTCGACGGGCCTGGCGGTTCTTC. It is translated as CASSRRAWRFF.

The chain carries TRBV9 and TRBJ1-2; 9 nucleotides match TRBD1. This CDR3 contains 16 residues. Germline-derived CDR1 and CDR2 are SGDLS and YYNGEE. V was pared by 3 bases and J by 4 bases, with 10 bases of the junction left unmatched. This CDR3 reads CASSAPSGQGTYGYTF. The CDR3 DNA is TGTGCCAGCAGCGCCCCAAGCGGACAGGGGACCTATGGCTACACCTTC.

The chain links TRBV9 to TRBJ2-2; D possibly corresponds to TRBD1 (6 bases). Between the trimmed V and J ends, which lost 4 bases and 7 bases, there was a span of 14 bases. There are 14 residues in the CDR3. Germline CDR1 SGDLS, CDR2 YYNGEE. CDR3: CASSTSGAVGELFF. In DNA form, the CDR3 reads TGTGCCAGCAGCACCTCAGGGGCGGTCGGGGAGCTGTTTTTT. The full variable domain, with the rest looked up from reference TRBV9 and TRBJ2-2, is DSGVTQTPKHLITATGQRVTLRCSPRSGDLSVYWYQQSLDQGLQFLIQYYNGEERAKGNILERFSAQQFPDLHSELNLSSLELGDSALYFCASSTSGAVGELFFGEGSRLTVL.

This clone is a singleton in its sample. J is TRBJ2-2 and V is TRBV30; D is tentatively TRBD1 or TRBD2 (6 bases each). The CDR3 runs to 15 residues. Trimming pared 0 bases from V and 7 bases from J, leaving 15 bases between. CDR1 is GTSNPN, CDR2 SVGIG, per germline (reference sequence). The DNA of the CDR3 is TGTGCCTGGAGTGTAAGGGGGGCGCAGAGCGGGGAGCTGTTTTTT. Amino acids: CAWSVRGAQSGELFF. The full variable domain, rest sourced from reference TRBV30 and TRBJ2-2, is SQTIHQWPATLVQPVGSPLSLECTVEGTSNPNLYWYRQAAGRGLQLLFYSVGIGQISSEVPQNLSASRPQDRQFILSSKKLLLSDSGFYLCAWSVRGAQSGELFFGEGSRLTVL.

The chain uses TRBV29-1 and TRBJ1-1, with D hard to call. There are 13 residues in the CDR3. Per germline, CDR1 SQVTM and CDR2 ANQGSEA. Trimming removed 7 bases at V and 8 bases at J, with 20 bases between. CDR3 bases: TGCAGCGCCGCATCCGGGAGGAAGGGAGAAGCTTTCTTT. This translates into CSAASGRKGEAFF.

The chain recombines TRBV4-1 with TRBJ1-4; a weak D match, TRBD1 (5 bases). The V gene lost 0 bases and the J gene lost 4 bases, with 9 bases spanning the gap. The CDR3 spans 15 residues. CDR1 is MGHRA and CDR2 is YSYEKL in the germline V gene. CDR3 coding DNA: TGCGCCAGCAGCCAAGACAGGGAAGTTAATGAAAAACTGTTTTTT. Its translation is CASSQDREVNEKLFF.

This clone has just one count. The chain employs TRBV4-1 and TRBJ2-3; D possibly corresponds to TRBD1 (6 bases). Germline V gene sequence: CDR1 MGHRA, CDR2 YSYEKL. The CDR3 runs 18 residues. V dropped 1 base and J dropped 1 base, with 18 bases sitting between them. The CDR3 coding sequence is TGCGCCAGCAGCCAAGGCAGGTTGGGGGCCCTGGGCACAGATACGCAGTATTTT. This codes for CASSQGRLGALGTDTQYF.

This clone appeared once. Other DNA sequences in the same sample also yield this CDR3. The chain links TRBV5-1 to TRBJ1-1, with D possibly being TRBD1 (5 bases). The CDR3 covers 14 residues. Germline V gene data show CDR1 as SGHRS and CDR2 as YFSETQ. V was pared by 0 bases and J by 1 base, with 7 bases between. The CDR3 protein is CASSLAGANTEAFF. The CDR3 bases are TGCGCCAGCAGCTTGGCCGGGGCGAACACTGAAGCTTTCTTT.

J is TRBJ1-1 and V is TRBV30; D is unresolved. The CDR3 contains 12 residues. Germline CDR1 GTSNPN, CDR2 SVGIG (reference sequence). The V gene lost 4 bases and the J gene lost 5 bases, with 11 bases spanning the gap. CDR3 amino acids: CAWNYLGTEAFF. The CDR3 coding sequence is TGTGCCTGGAACTACCTGGGGACTGAAGCTTTCTTT.

This chain connects TRBV29-1 to TRBJ1-1; the D is unclear. The ends were cut back, 1 base at V and 5 bases at J, with 5 bases in the middle. The CDR3 runs to 11 residues. Germline CDR1 is SQVTM and CDR2 is ANQGSEA. CDR3 in amino acids: CSVEVWTEAFF. The CDR3 nucleotides are TGCAGCGTTGAAGTTTGGACTGAAGCTTTCTTT.

The genes are TRBV5-4 and TRBJ1-1; D not certain. CDR3 size: 15 residues. V was cut by 0 bases and J by 5 bases, with 14 bases left in between. Germline V gene data show CDR1 as SGHNT and CDR2 as YYREEE (reference sequence). CDR3 residues: CASSLDKGSWTEAFF. CDR3 nucleotides: TGTGCCAGCAGCTTGGACAAGGGCTCATGGACTGAAGCTTTCTTT.

The genes are TRBV4-2 and TRBJ1-6, with unresolved D. Germline-derived CDR1 and CDR2 are LGHNA and YNFKEQ. Trimming took 5 bases from V and 6 from J, leaving 5 bases between them. The CDR3 runs to 12 residues. This chain's CDR3 is CASSSINSPLHF. CDR3 nucleotides: TGTGCCAGCAGCTCCATTAATTCACCCCTCCACTTT.

The gene calls are TRBV5-8 and TRBJ1-1, with 7 bases matching TRBD1. CDR3 size: 15 residues. Germline lookup yields CDR1 SGHTS and CDR2 YDEGEE. V shed 0 bases, J shed 5 bases, and the junction held 7 bases outside the gene matches. CDR3 DNA sequence: TGTGCCAGCAGCTTGGGGACAGGCCTGGGGACTGAAGCTTTCTTT. Its translation: CASSLGTGLGTEAFF. Full variable domain (remainder filled in from reference TRBV5-8 and TRBJ1-1): EAGVTQSPTHLIKTRGQQATLRCSPISGHTSVYWYQQALGLGLQFLLWYDEGEERNRGNFPPRFSGRQFPNYSSELNVNALELEDSALYLCASSLGTGLGTEAFFGQGTRLTVV.

Regarding this clone: The sample carries other DNA sequences with the same CDR3. The chain uses TRBV3-1 (or the pseudogene TRBV3-2) and TRBJ2-7, with 12 bases aligning to TRBD2. V was clipped by 4 bases and J by 1 base; unmatched bases: 2. Germline CDR1 and CDR2: LGHDT and YNNKEL (reference sequence). This CDR3 is 15 amino acids long. In nucleotides, the CDR3 is TGTGCCAGCAGCCGCGGACTAGCGGGATCCTACGAGCAGTACTTC. This gives the protein CASSRGLAGSYEQYF.

This clone has only one observation. The V and J genes are TRBV19 and TRBJ2-5; TRBD2 agrees at 8 bases. CDR3 size: 16 residues. Germline trimming cut 3 bases from V and 1 base from J; bases unmatched to any gene: 7. Germline CDR1 is LNHDA and CDR2 is SQIVND (reference sequence). The CDR3 sequence is CASSIRAGAPQETQYF. CDR3 DNA sequence: TGTGCCAGTAGTATTCGAGCGGGAGCCCCCCAAGAGACCCAGTACTTC.

This clone was recorded only once. The V gene is TRBV6-4, the J gene TRBJ2-7, with 15 positions matching TRBD2. CDR3 size: 15 residues. Germline loops: CDR1 MRHNA, CDR2 SNTAGT. Germline trimming cut 4 bases from V and 6 bases from J; bases unmatched to any gene: 4. CDR3 region: CASSAGTSGRTEQYF. As DNA, the CDR3 is TGTGCCAGCAGTGCCGGGACTAGCGGGAGGACCGAGCAGTACTTC.

A note on this clone: Other nucleotide sequences in the sample specify the same CDR3. This chain links TRBV19 with TRBJ2-1, with D uncertain. With 5 bases removed from V and 0 bases from J, the gap between germline ends came to 11 bases. This CDR3 has 15 amino acids. Germline CDR1 is LNHDA and CDR2 is SQIVND (reference sequence). Here the CDR3 reads CASSPDRSSYNEQFF. The CDR3 coding sequence is TGTGCCAGTAGTCCAGACCGAAGCTCCTACAATGAGCAGTTCTTC.

This chain uses TRBV25-1 with TRBJ2-4; TRBD2 agrees at 9 bases. The CDR3 totals 16 residues. The germline V gene encodes CDR1 MGHDK and CDR2 SYGVNS. The V segment lost 1 base and the J segment 8 bases; nucleotides outside the gene matches: 9. In nucleotides, the CDR3 is TGTGCCAGCAGTGAATCCAGCGGGAGGTCTGGGGACATTCAGTACTTC. Amino acid sequence: CASSESSGRSGDIQYF.

The rearrangement uses TRBV5-1 and TRBJ2-1, with 7 bases aligning to TRBD1. The CDR3 totals 15 residues. Germline V gene data show CDR1 as SGHRS and CDR2 as YFSETQ. V shed 4 bases, J shed 0 bases, and the junction held 4 bases outside the gene matches. The CDR3 reads CASSETGFSYNEQFF. The CDR3 nucleotides read TGCGCCAGCAGCGAGACAGGGTTCTCCTACAATGAGCAGTTCTTC.

The genes are TRBV4-2 and TRBJ2-5; possible D gene TRBD2, 5 bases. The V gene lost 1 base and the J gene lost 3 bases, with 9 bases spanning the gap. This CDR3 region has 14 residues. The germline gives CDR1 LGHNA, CDR2 YNFKEQ. The CDR3 loop is CASSQASPEETQYF. CDR3 coding DNA: TGTGCCAGCAGCCAAGCTAGCCCGGAAGAGACCCAGTACTTC.

This clone turned up a few times. This sequence joins TRBV4-1 and TRBJ2-1; TRBD2 aligns across 12 bases. V lost 1 base, J lost 7 bases, and 8 bases stayed unmatched. Germline V CDR1 and CDR2: MGHRA, YSYEKL. The CDR3 is made up of 17 amino acids. CDR3: CASSQGLAGGSGNEQFF. The CDR3, as DNA: TGCGCCAGCAGCCAAGGTCTAGCGGGAGGGTCGGGGAATGAGCAGTTCTTC.

The chain joins TRBV7-6 to TRBJ2-3; 12 bases map to TRBD2. After removal of 5 bases from V and 3 bases from J, the junction contained 15 bases not matched to a gene. Germline CDR1 is SGHVS and CDR2 is FNYEAQ. This CDR3 is 19 amino acids long. CDR3 coding DNA: TGTGCCAGCAGCCCCCTCTTGGCTAGCGGGAGGGCCCGGACAGATACGCAGTATTTT. It is translated as CASSPLLASGRARTDTQYF.

This chain joins TRBV7-8 and TRBJ2-7; D not resolved. This CDR3 is built from 14 residues. V lost 0 bases to trimming and J lost 2 bases, with 8 bases between them. In germline, CDR1 is SGHVS, CDR2 FQNEAQ. The chain's CDR3 is CASSLAEGPYEQYF. CDR3 nucleotide sequence: TGTGCCAGCAGCTTAGCTGAAGGGCCCTACGAGCAGTACTTC.

The rearrangement links TRBV28 to TRBJ1-1; D remains ambiguous. Germline loops: CDR1 MDHEN, CDR2 SYDVKM. The CDR3 is 8 residues long. V gave up 5 bases and J gave up 8 bases, with 0 bases separating them. The CDR3 region has the DNA TGTGCCAGCAGTGAAGCTTTCTTT. Protein: CASSEAFF.

This clone appeared once. CDR3 protein: CASGTGNSPLHF. In DNA, the CDR3 is TGTGCTAGTGGCACAGGGAATTCACCCCTCCACTTT. The chain joins TRBV12-5 to TRBJ1-6; TRBD1 is a possible D gene (6 bases). CDR1 is LGHNT, CDR2 FRNRAP, per germline. CDR3 length: 12 residues. V shed 6 bases and J shed 7 bases, with 7 bases lying between them. Supplemented by reference TRBV12-5 and TRBJ1-6, the full variable domain reads DARVTQTPRHKVTEMGQEVTMRCQPILGHNTVFWYRQTMMQGLELLAYFRNRAPLDDSGMPKDRFSAEMPDATLATLKIQPSEPRDSAVYFCASGTGNSPLHFGNGTRLTVT.

This chain links TRBV6-5 with TRBJ2-7; weak D call: TRBD1 (6 bases). Deletions cut 5 bases from V and 5 bases from J, with 16 bases between. Germline CDR1 and CDR2: MNHEY and SVGAGI. The CDR3 runs to 14 residues. The CDR3 DNA follows: TGTGCCAGCAGTCCCTCGAACAGGGCCCACGAGCAGTACTTC. Protein sequence: CASSPSNRAHEQYF.

The V gene is TRBV18, the J gene TRBJ1-1; TRBD1 is a possible D gene (5 bases). Germline CDR1 is KGHSH and CDR2 is LQKENI. With 3 bases removed from V and 4 bases from J, the gap between germline ends came to 18 bases. The CDR3 has 16 residues. CDR3 in amino acids: CASSPGLLKTGTEAFF. Written as DNA, the CDR3 is TGTGCCAGCTCACCGGGGCTCTTAAAGACGGGCACTGAAGCTTTCTTT.

This chain connects TRBV27 to TRBJ2-1; D possibly corresponds to TRBD2 (6 bases). With 5 bases removed from V and 9 bases from J, the gap between germline ends came to 17 bases. Germline values: CDR1 MNHEY, CDR2 SMNVEV (reference sequence). This CDR3 is built from 14 residues. For the CDR3, the DNA is TGTGCCAGCAGTCCAGAACTAGCCGGGGGTGAGCAGTTCTTC. Translating gives CASSPELAGGEQFF.